Below are 5 T cell receptor beta chains sequenced from a single sample in a study of T cells in Graves' hyperthyroidism and ophthalmopathy. Amplification targeted TCR beta CDR3 regions from RNA transcripts. The TCR CDR3 first-round RT-PCR relied on the HTBI primer set. MiXCR, run by TCRdb on the multiplex PCR reads, gives a single entry per CDR3 protein. The repertoire includes a few hundred thousand distinct CDR3 sequences, 15% to 19% of them detected once, and around 6.6% sits in the top ten. The sample taken for sequencing was blood. Receptors were obtained from a woman in her 30s with Graves' hyperthyroidism.

This clonotype was seen at least ten times. The V call is TRBV11-2, the J call TRBJ2-2; 7 bases fit TRBD1. J was trimmed by 0 bases and V by 4 bases; bases with no gene match: 8. Germline loops: CDR1 SGHAT, CDR2 FQNNGV. The length of the CDR3 is 17 residues. The CDR3 region is CASSSEGAGTNTGELFF. The CDR3 nucleotides are TGTGCCAGCAGCTCTGAGGGGGCAGGGACGAACACCGGGGAGCTGTTTTTT.

This clonotype was found a few times. The chain combines TRBV5-1 with TRBJ1-2, with TRBD1 as a possible D gene (6 bases). Looked up from germline, CDR1 is SGHRS and CDR2 is YFSETQ. The V gene lost 5 bases and the J gene lost 8 bases, with 13 bases spanning the gap. This CDR3 region has 12 residues. CDR3: CASSSGVGGYTF. CDR3 bases: TGCGCCAGCAGTTCAGGGGTGGGCGGCTACACCTTC. The complete variable domain, with remaining parts taken from reference TRBV5-1 and TRBJ1-2, reads KAGVTQTPRYLIKTRGQQVTLSCSPISGHRSVSWYQQTPGQGLQFLFEYFSETQRNKGNFPGRFSGRQFSNSRSEMNVSTLELGDSALYLCASSSGVGGYTFGSGTRLTVV.

This clonotype was found many times. V gene TRBV27 combines with J gene TRBJ2-3; no definite D call. Germline CDR1 is MNHEY and CDR2 is SMNVEV (reference sequence). The ends were cut back, 5 bases at V and 0 bases at J, with 12 bases in the middle. CDR3 length equals 15 residues. The CDR3 nucleotides are TGTGCCAGCAGTATGAGGCCGGCTAGCACAGATACGCAGTATTTT. Its translation is CASSMRPASTDTQYF.

This clonotype was counted many times. The junction differs from germline at one of its ends, possibly a read error. V and J are TRBV7-7 and TRBJ2-3; possibly TRBD2 for D (6 bases). Germline-derived CDR1 and CDR2 are SSHAT and FNYEAQ (reference sequence). The CDR3 consists of 16 residues. CDR3 DNA: TGTGCTAGCAGCCCGGGTAGCGGAGGGAGCACAGATACGCAGTATTTT. It codes for CASSPGSGGSTDTQYF.

This clonotype has ten or more counts. This chain joins TRBV4-1 and TRBJ1-2; the D gene is possibly TRBD1 (6 bases). Trimming cost V 4 bases and J 3 bases, with 15 bases left between them. This CDR3 contains 15 residues. Germline CDR1 MGHRA, CDR2 YSYEKL. The CDR3 region is CASSRERTADYGYTF. CDR3 DNA: TGCGCCAGCAGCCGCGAAAGGACAGCTGACTATGGCTACACCTTC.